The TCR beta chain described here comes from a study of blood T cell repertoires in COVID-19. Study in general: Samples came from the United States, Italy and Spain, spanning acute and convalescent COVID-19. In each case, the material was cDNA or gDNA derived from T cells, B-cell-depleted T cells, or PBMCs.

A few counts support this clone. The length of the CDR3 is 14 residues. V was shortened by 0 bases and J by 7 bases, with 10 bases between the two germline ends. Germline CDR1 and CDR2: GTSNPN and SVGIG (reference sequence). Per the original methods: Reference gene primer amplification yielded estimated nucleated cell counts. Generated by immunoSEQ multiplex PCR, the TCRdb table keeps only in-frame clones and is missing some. For V, J and clone size, that table is used; D and trimming come from the DNA. The sample includes tens of thousands of clones, more than 75% of them seen just once. This clonotype originated in an elderly woman with acute or convalescent COVID-19. This chain joins TRBV30 and TRBJ1-6; possibly TRBD1 for D (6 bases). The source material was peripheral blood. The DNA for the CDR3 is TGTGCCTGGAGTGTACACAGGGCAAATTCACCCCTCCACTTT. This sequence encodes CAWSVHRANSPLHF.